The clone carrying this TCR beta chain was seen ten or more times. The CDR3 is made up of 14 amino acids. Trimming shortened V by 4 bases and J by 5 bases, and 13 bases separated the two germline ends. Germline V lookup: CDR1 SGHKS, CDR2 YYEKEE (reference sequence). This entry comes from a study of CD8 T cells in ankylosing spondylitis. TCRdb reprocessed the 5' RACE reads via MiXCR and lists one record per CDR3 protein. Of 200,000 to 300,000 distinct CDR3 sequences detected, roughly 8.6% appear once; the ten largest clones hold around 7%. The J gene is TRBJ2-1, the V gene TRBV5-5; D not certain. The sample consisted of blood, either unsorted or a sorted T cell fraction (not recorded which). This TCR was sampled from a male donor with ankylosing spondylitis or in good health (not recorded which). The CDR3 region is CASSPRPGHNEQFF. CDR3 bases: TGTGCCAGCAGCCCCCGGCCGGGCCACAATGAGCAGTTCTTC. Full variable domain (remainder filled in from reference TRBV5-5 and TRBJ2-1): DAGVTQSPTHLIKTRGQQVTLRCSPISGHKSVSWYQQVLGQGPQFIFQYYEKEERGRGNFPDRFSARQFPNYSSELNVNALLLGDSALYLCASSPRPGHNEQFFGPGTRLTVL.